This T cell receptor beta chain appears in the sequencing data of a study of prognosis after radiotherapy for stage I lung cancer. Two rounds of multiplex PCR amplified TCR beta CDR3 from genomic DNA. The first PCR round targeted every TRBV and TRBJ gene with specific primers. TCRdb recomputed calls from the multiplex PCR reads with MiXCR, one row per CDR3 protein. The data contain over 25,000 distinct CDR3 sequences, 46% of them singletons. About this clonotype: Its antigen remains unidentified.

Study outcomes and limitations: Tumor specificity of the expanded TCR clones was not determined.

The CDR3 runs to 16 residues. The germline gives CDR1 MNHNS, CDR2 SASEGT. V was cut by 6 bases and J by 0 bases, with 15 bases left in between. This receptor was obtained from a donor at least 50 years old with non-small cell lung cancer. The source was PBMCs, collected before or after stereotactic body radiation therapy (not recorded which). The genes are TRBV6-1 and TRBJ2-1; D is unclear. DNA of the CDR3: TGTGCCAGCAGACTAAAGAGCCCGGGCTCCTACAATGAGCAGTTCTTC. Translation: CASRLKSPGSYNEQFF.